Listed here are 13 T cell receptor beta chains from one sample, sequenced in a study of cytomegalovirus exposure and HLA in healthy donors. Libraries were prepared by immunoSEQ multiplex PCR; TCRdb keeps only in-frame clonotypes and omits some of them. Seen here are approximately 56,000 clones, approximately 92% observed once, and the top ten hold around 1.1%. Sequences were obtained from PBMCs. Receptor source: a man between 18 and 35 years old in good health and CMV-seronegative.

This chain connects TRBV25-1 to TRBJ2-3; 7 bases are shared with TRBD2. CDR3 length: 14 amino acids. Germline V lookup: CDR1 MGHDK, CDR2 SYGVNS. V shed 6 bases, J shed 1 base, and the junction held 4 bases outside the gene matches. CDR3 nucleotide sequence: TGTGCCAGCAGAATAGCGGGCGGCACAGATACGCAGTATTTT. Protein: CASRIAGGTDTQYF.

This sequence joins TRBV5-8 and TRBJ2-1; TRBD2 matches at 8 bases. In germline, CDR1 is SGHTS, CDR2 YDEGEE. The CDR3 is 16 residues long. The junction had 7 bases not matched to a gene; V was cut back by 4 bases and J by 1 base. The CDR3 nucleotides read TGTGCCAGCAGCCCATTACTAGCGGCTTCCTACAATGAGCAGTTCTTC. This translates into CASSPLLAASYNEQFF. Looking up the rest from reference TRBV5-8 and TRBJ2-1 gives the full variable domain: EAGVTQSPTHLIKTRGQQATLRCSPISGHTSVYWYQQALGLGLQFLLWYDEGEERNRGNFPPRFSGRQFPNYSSELNVNALELEDSALYLCASSPLLAASYNEQFFGPGTRLTVL.

The chain carries TRBV6-6 and TRBJ1-1; 7 bases map to TRBD1. After removal of 4 bases from V and 8 bases from J, the junction contained 10 bases not matched to a gene. The germline CDR1 and CDR2 sequences are MNHNY and SVGAGI (reference sequence). The CDR3 has 14 residues. The CDR3 DNA is TGTGCCAGCAGTTCCCCAGTCGACAGGGAGGAAGCTTTCTTT. Encoded protein: CASSSPVDREEAFF.

The CDR3, as DNA: TGTGCCAGCAGCTTAGCAGACTGGGGGGGCTACGAGCAGTACTTC. This encodes CASSLADWGGYEQYF. This chain uses TRBV7-2 with TRBJ2-7; 7 bases agree with TRBD2. CDR1 and CDR2 (germline): SGHTA, FQGNSA. The V gene end was trimmed by 0 bases and the J gene end by 3 bases; junction bases not matched to a gene: 5. The CDR3 extends over 15 amino acids.

The chain recombines TRBV18 with TRBJ1-1; TRBD1 matches at 9 bases. Germline loops: CDR1 KGHSH, CDR2 LQKENI. The CDR3 runs to 14 residues. V was clipped by 1 base and J by 8 bases; unmatched bases: 5. The chain's CDR3 is CASSPLTGGEEAFF. CDR3 nucleotide sequence: TGTGCCAGCTCACCACTGACAGGGGGTGAAGAAGCTTTCTTT.

The chain joins TRBV11-3 to TRBJ1-1; D gene ambiguous. CDR1 is SGHNT, CDR2 YENEEA, per germline. This CDR3 has 13 residues. V lost 5 bases to trimming and J lost 1 base, with 8 bases between them. The CDR3 protein is CASSLGENTEAFF. The CDR3 DNA reads TGTGCCAGCAGCCTCGGGGAGAACACTGAAGCTTTCTTT.

This chain connects TRBV7-3 to TRBJ2-7; D perhaps matches TRBD2 (7 bases). This CDR3 region has 15 residues. Trimming shortened V by 2 bases and J by 5 bases, and 16 bases separated the two germline ends. Germline loops: CDR1 SGHTA, CDR2 FQGTGA. In DNA, the CDR3 is TGTGCCAGCAGCTTATTCGGGGGGCCTGACGACGAGCAGTACTTC. Its translation is CASSLFGGPDDEQYF.

The chain combines TRBV19 with TRBJ2-1, with a possible D match to TRBD1 (5 bases). V lost 4 bases, J lost 7 bases, and 8 bases lay in between. Germline V gene data show CDR1 as LNHDA and CDR2 as SQIVND (reference sequence). This CDR3 is built from 12 residues. The CDR3 DNA reads TGTGCCAGTAGTACCACAGGAAATGAGCAGTTCTTC. Translation gives CASSTTGNEQFF.

The V call is TRBV7-6, the J call TRBJ2-3; 9 positions agree with TRBD2. Trimming took 2 bases from V and 9 from J; bases not matched to a gene: 9. The length of the CDR3 is 15 residues. Germline CDR1 is SGHVS and CDR2 is FNYEAQ. The CDR3 region is CASSLTSAGGATQYF. The CDR3, as DNA: TGTGCCAGCAGCTTAACATCCGCGGGAGGGGCCACGCAGTATTTT.

The V call is TRBV29-1, the J call TRBJ2-1, with 7 bases aligning to TRBD2. Germline CDR1 reads SQVTM; CDR2 reads ANQGSEA. There are 15 residues in the CDR3. The junction had 11 bases not matched to a gene; V was cut back by 7 bases and J by 2 bases. This chain's CDR3 is CSAPGVAGTYNEQFF. The CDR3, as DNA: TGCAGCGCCCCTGGGGTAGCGGGTACCTACAATGAGCAGTTCTTC.

The V gene is TRBV29-1, the J gene TRBJ2-1; a possible D gene is TRBD2 (7 bases). The CDR3 has 13 residues. Looked up from germline, CDR1 is SQVTM and CDR2 is ANQGSEA. V gave up 0 bases and J gave up 9 bases, with 12 bases separating them. CDR3 DNA: TGCAGCGTTGAAGATCTTGCGGGGGCTGAGCAGTTCTTC. This codes for CSVEDLAGAEQFF.

The chain joins TRBV7-2 to TRBJ2-7, with D unclear. The V end lost 5 bases, the J end lost 6 bases, and 8 bases lay between the germline ends. CDR1 is SGHTA and CDR2 is FQGNSA in the germline V gene. There are 11 residues in the CDR3. CDR3 bases: TGTGCCAGCAGCGCAGCGAGCGAGCAGTACTTC. Its protein product is CASSAASEQYF.

Comment on this clone: A junction end diverges from the germline sequence, so it may reflect a read error. The chain carries TRBV6-1 and TRBJ1-5, with 9 bases aligning to TRBD1. The CDR3 is 14 residues long. Germline assignment: CDR1 MNHNS and CDR2 SASEGT. CDR3 sequence reads: CASGGTGSSQPQHF. The CDR3, as DNA: TGTGCCAGCGGGGGGACAGGGAGCAGTCAGCCCCAGCATTTT.